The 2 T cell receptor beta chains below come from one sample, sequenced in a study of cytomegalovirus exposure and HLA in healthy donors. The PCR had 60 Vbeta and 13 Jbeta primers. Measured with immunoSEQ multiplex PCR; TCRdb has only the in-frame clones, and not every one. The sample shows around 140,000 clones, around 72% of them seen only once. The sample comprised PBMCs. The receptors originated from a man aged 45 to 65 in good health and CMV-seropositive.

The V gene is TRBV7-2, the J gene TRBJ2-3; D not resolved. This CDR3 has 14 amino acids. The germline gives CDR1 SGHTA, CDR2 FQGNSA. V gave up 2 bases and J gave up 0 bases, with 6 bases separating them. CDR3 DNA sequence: TGTGCCAGCAGCTTAAGCGCCAGCACAGATACGCAGTATTTT. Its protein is CASSLSASTDTQYF.

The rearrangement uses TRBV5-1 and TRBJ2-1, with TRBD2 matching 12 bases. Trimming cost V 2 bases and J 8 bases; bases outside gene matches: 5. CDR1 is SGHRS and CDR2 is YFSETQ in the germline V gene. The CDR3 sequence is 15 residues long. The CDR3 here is CASSFRTSGTDEQFF. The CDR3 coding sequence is TGCGCCAGCAGCTTCAGGACTAGCGGGACTGATGAGCAGTTCTTC.